These 21 T cell receptor beta chains originate from one sample sequenced in a study of blood T cell repertoires in COVID-19. Measured with immunoSEQ multiplex PCR; TCRdb has only the in-frame clones, and not every one. The sample carries 250,000 to 300,000 clones, approximately 82% recorded once. Material for sequencing was peripheral blood. These receptors were collected from a woman younger than 30 with acute or convalescent COVID-19.

The chain links TRBV3-1 (or the pseudogene TRBV3-2) to TRBJ1-2; 7 bases match TRBD1. Germline V gene sequence: CDR1 LGHDT, CDR2 YNNKEL (reference sequence). Unmatched junction bases numbered 5, after V lost 4 bases and J lost 0 bases. The CDR3 spans 15 residues. CDR3 protein: CASSLTDRANYGYTF. The CDR3 coding sequence is TGTGCCAGCAGCCTCACCGACAGGGCTAACTATGGCTACACCTTC.

This chain uses TRBV5-6 with TRBJ1-4; TRBD1 is a possible D gene (6 bases). The V gene's germline CDR1 is SGHDT and CDR2 YYEEEE. The CDR3 contains 16 residues. V lost 2 bases, J lost 5 bases, and 16 bases lay in between. DNA for the CDR3: TGTGCCAGCAGCTTTAGCCTACAGGGAAGAAATGAAAAACTGTTTTTT. Residues: CASSFSLQGRNEKLFF.

The chain combines TRBV7-9 with TRBJ1-2; D remains unclear. The CDR3 extends over 15 amino acids. The V gene's germline CDR1 is SEHNR and CDR2 FQNEAQ (reference sequence). The V and J ends lost 5 bases and 0 bases respectively, with 13 bases between them. The CDR3 reads CASSALRGTNYGYTF. CDR3 sequence (DNA): TGTGCCAGCAGCGCCCTTCGGGGAACTAACTATGGCTACACCTTC.

This clone was observed once. V and J are TRBV10-3 and TRBJ2-5; TRBD2 is a possible D gene (6 bases). Trimming shortened V by 7 bases and J by 0 bases, and 15 bases separated the two germline ends. The germline gives CDR1 ENHRY, CDR2 SYGVKD. CDR3 size: 15 residues. The CDR3: CAIKKGTQNQETQYF. As DNA, the CDR3 is TGTGCCATCAAAAAAGGGACTCAAAACCAAGAGACCCAGTACTTC.

The chain carries TRBV6-1 and TRBJ1-2, with 9 bases aligning to TRBD1. Germline V gene sequence: CDR1 MNHNS, CDR2 SASEGT. With 8 bases clipped from V and 8 bases from J, the junction kept 12 bases outside the gene matches. There are 14 residues in the CDR3. CDR3 sequence (DNA): TGTGCCAGCTGGGTGGGGGACAGGGCCCCGGGCTACACCTTC. Translating it yields CASWVGDRAPGYTF.

The chain recombines TRBV11-2 with TRBJ1-3; no definite D call. Trimming took 0 bases from V and 0 from J, leaving 12 bases between them. The CDR3 has 17 residues. The germline V gene encodes CDR1 SGHAT and CDR2 FQNNGV. Here the CDR3 reads CASSLDAFSSSGNTIYF. The CDR3, as DNA: TGTGCCAGCAGCTTAGATGCGTTTAGCAGCTCTGGAAACACCATATATTTT.

The chain recombines TRBV28 with TRBJ2-5; D gene uncertain. The CDR3 extends over 15 amino acids. CDR1 MDHEN and CDR2 SYDVKM come from the germline V gene. The V end lost 5 bases, the J end lost 1 base, and 14 bases lay between the germline ends. In DNA, the CDR3 is TGTGCCAGCAGTCGTCTATCGAGTGCCCAAGAGACCCAGTACTTC. It codes for CASSRLSSAQETQYF. The full variable domain, rest sourced from reference TRBV28 and TRBJ2-5, is DVKVTQSSRYLVKRTGEKVFLECVQDMDHENMFWYRQDPGLGLRLIYFSYDVKMKEKGDIPEGYSVSREKKERFSLILESASTNQTSMYLCASSRLSSAQETQYFGPGTRLLVL.

The chain carries TRBV6-2 or TRBV6-3 and TRBJ2-1, with 8 positions matching TRBD2. Germline CDR1 MNHEY, CDR2 SVGEGT. The CDR3 contains 18 residues. The V segment lost 2 bases and the J segment 7 bases; nucleotides outside the gene matches: 16. In DNA, the CDR3 is TGTGCCAGCAGTTACCCCCTCGGTCGAGCGGGAGTGGGGAATGAGCAGTTCTTC. This gives the protein CASSYPLGRAGVGNEQFF.

The genes are TRBV19 and TRBJ2-7, with a tentative D call TRBD1 (6 bases). The germline V and J ends were trimmed by 3 bases and 4 bases, with 10 bases remaining between them. CDR3 size: 13 residues. Germline V gives CDR1 LNHDA, CDR2 SQIVND (reference sequence). The CDR3 protein is CASSIDRGYEQYF. In nucleotides, the CDR3 is TGTGCCAGTAGTATTGATAGGGGGTACGAGCAGTACTTC. The whole variable domain, remainder taken from reference TRBV19 and TRBJ2-7, is DGGITQSPKYLFRKEGQNVTLSCEQNLNHDAMYWYRQDPGQGLRLIYYSQIVNDFQKGDIAEGYSVSREKKESFPLTVTSAQKNPTAFYLCASSIDRGYEQYFGPGTRLTVT.

The gene calls are TRBV27 and TRBJ2-5; TRBD2 agrees at 7 bases. The CDR3 totals 17 residues. Germline-derived CDR1 and CDR2 are MNHEY and SMNVEV (reference sequence). V trimming: 2 bases; J trimming: 1 base; junction bases outside the gene matches: 10. DNA of the CDR3: TGTGCCAGCAGTTTAATCTGCCTAGCGGAGTCCCAAGAGACCCAGTACTTC. Encoded protein: CASSLICLAESQETQYF.

The chain employs TRBV6-5 and TRBJ2-5; 8 nucleotides align to TRBD1. CDR3 length: 14 residues. V shed 4 bases, J shed 2 bases, and the junction held 3 bases outside the gene matches. Germline V gene data show CDR1 as MNHEY and CDR2 as SVGAGI. The CDR3 DNA follows: TGTGCCAGCAGTTTTGGGACAGGTCAAGAGACCCAGTACTTC. Translating gives CASSFGTGQETQYF.

This chain joins TRBV6-5 and TRBJ2-1, with TRBD2 identical over 12 bases. Germline trimming cut 6 bases from V and 6 bases from J; bases unmatched to any gene: 6. This CDR3 is 15 amino acids long. Germline V CDR1 and CDR2: MNHEY, SVGAGI. CDR3 DNA: TGTGCCAGCAGAGAGACTAGCGGGAGTTTCAATGAGCAGTTCTTC. Its protein product is CASRETSGSFNEQFF.

This rearrangement joins TRBV10-3 to TRBJ1-3; no reliable D call. The germline gives CDR1 ENHRY, CDR2 SYGVKD. This CDR3 region has 16 residues. Trimming took 2 bases from V and 0 from J, leaving 11 bases between them. The CDR3: CAISEDGLSSGNTIYF. The CDR3 DNA reads TGTGCCATCAGTGAGGACGGGTTAAGCTCTGGAAACACCATATATTTT.

This chain links TRBV2 with TRBJ2-7; 9 bases map to TRBD2. Trimming at V came to 7 bases and at J to 3 bases, leaving 7 bases not matched to a gene. This CDR3 region has 14 residues. Germline CDR1 is SNHLY and CDR2 is FYNNEI. The CDR3 nucleotides are TGTGCCAGCACCCAGACTAGCGGAAGCTACGAGCAGTACTTC. Translated: CASTQTSGSYEQYF.

V is TRBV11-2 and J is TRBJ1-1; D unresolved. Germline values: CDR1 SGHAT, CDR2 FQNNGV. CDR3 length equals 14 residues. V dropped 5 bases and J dropped 1 base, with 11 bases sitting between them. The CDR3 reads CASSPLAANTEAFF. The DNA of the CDR3 is TGTGCCAGCAGCCCGCTCGCGGCGAACACTGAAGCTTTCTTT.

This chain uses TRBV5-4 with TRBJ1-6, with a possible D match to TRBD1 (5 bases). Per the germline V gene, CDR1 is SGHNT and CDR2 is YYREEE (reference sequence). Trimming removed 1 base from V and 3 bases from J, with 8 bases in between. The CDR3 is made up of 15 amino acids. CDR3 coding DNA: TGTGCCAGCAGCTTGACAGGAAGCTATAATTCACCCCTCCACTTT. Protein: CASSLTGSYNSPLHF.

This clone appeared a few times. The chain is built from TRBV5-1 and TRBJ1-2; 9 bases agree with TRBD1. CDR3 length equals 15 residues. The V gene's germline CDR1 is SGHRS and CDR2 YFSETQ. V shed 4 bases, J shed 8 bases, and the junction held 12 bases outside the gene matches. CDR3 in amino acids: CASSDTGTGLIGYTF. DNA of the CDR3: TGCGCCAGCAGCGATACCGGGACAGGGTTAATCGGCTACACCTTC.

This clone was counted a single time. This sequence joins TRBV6-5 and TRBJ2-1; possibly TRBD2 for D (5 bases). The CDR3 totals 14 residues. The V end was cut by 8 bases, the J end by 7 bases, with 18 bases between. Germline assignment: CDR1 MNHEY and CDR2 SVGAGI. The CDR3 is CASSLDSRGNEQFF. Here the CDR3 DNA reads TGTGCCAGCTCGCTCGATTCCCGAGGGAATGAGCAGTTCTTC.

The chain is built from TRBV9 and TRBJ1-5; 7 nucleotides agree with TRBD1. The germline V gene encodes CDR1 SGDLS and CDR2 YYNGEE. The V gene end was trimmed by 3 bases and the J gene end by 3 bases; junction bases not matched to a gene: 6. The CDR3 runs to 15 residues. The CDR3 DNA is TGTGCCAGCAGCGAGGGGACAGTCCCCAATCAGCCCCAGCATTTT. It is translated as CASSEGTVPNQPQHF.

The chain joins TRBV2 to TRBJ2-2, with TRBD2 matching 9 bases. V lost 5 bases to trimming and J lost 0 bases; unmatched junction nucleotides: 1. Per germline, CDR1 SNHLY and CDR2 FYNNEI. The CDR3 runs to 15 residues. DNA of the CDR3: TGTGCCAGCAGTAGACTAGCGGCGAACACCGGGGAGCTGTTTTTT. It codes for CASSRLAANTGELFF.

V gene TRBV15 combines with J gene TRBJ2-7; TRBD1 agrees at 10 bases. Germline values: CDR1 LNHNV, CDR2 YYDKDF (reference sequence). The CDR3 length is 15 residues. Trimming removed 3 bases from V and 3 bases from J; junction bases left unmatched: 5. The CDR3 DNA reads TGTGCCACCAGCAGGATGACAGGGGGCAACTACGAGCAGTACTTC. This codes for CATSRMTGGNYEQYF.